Each of the 20 T cell receptor beta chains below was sequenced from the same sample in a study of cytomegalovirus exposure and HLA in healthy donors. PCR involved 60 Vbeta and 13 Jbeta primers. The method was immunoSEQ multiplex PCR; TCRdb's version includes in-frame clones alone and lacks a portion of them. The table includes 110,000 to 150,000 clones, 8.5% to 10% detected once. Sequences were obtained from PBMCs. The source is a man aged 50 to 60 in good health and CMV-seronegative.

This clone occurred a few times. The V call is TRBV11-2, the J call TRBJ2-7; 9 bases are a match to TRBD2. The CDR3 is 17 residues long. Germline V gene lookup returns CDR1 SGHAT and CDR2 FQNNGV. Germline trimming cut 0 bases from V and 1 base from J; bases unmatched to any gene: 7. CDR3 DNA sequence: TGTGCCAGCAGCTTAGATAGTGGGCTAGCGGGGTCCTACGAGCAGTACTTC. It translates to CASSLDSGLAGSYEQYF.

This clone was seen only a few times. The chain has TRBV28 and TRBJ1-5; D possibly corresponds to TRBD1 (6 bases). This CDR3 has 15 amino acids. CDR1 MDHEN and CDR2 SYDVKM come from the germline V gene. V was trimmed by 7 bases and J by 7 bases, leaving 20 bases between them. CDR3 residues: CASTEGGAEGQPQHF. The DNA for the CDR3 is TGTGCCAGCACCGAAGGGGGGGCAGAGGGACAGCCCCAGCATTTT.

This clone appeared a few times. The chain recombines TRBV21-1 with TRBJ2-7; the table gives TRBD2 as D, unverified against the DNA. TRBV21-1 is annotated as a pseudogene. The CDR3 loop spans 17 amino acids. CDR3 amino acids: CASSGEAGAGCYYEQYF. The DNA for the CDR3 is TGTGCCAGCAGCGGGGAGGCGGGAGCGGGGTGCTACTACGAGCAGTACTTC.

Here the CDR3 DNA reads TGCGCCAGCAGCCTGTCCCGGGACAGGGTGAACGAGCAGTACTTC. Its protein is CASSLSRDRVNEQYF. This rearrangement joins TRBV5-1 to TRBJ2-5; 9 bases agree with TRBD1. The DNA end is more similar to TRBJ2-7, so the J call may be wrong. The CDR3 has 15 amino acids. Germline-derived CDR1 and CDR2 are SGHRS and YFSETQ.

This clone came up a few times. Germline and junction disagree at one end, which may indicate a read error. V is TRBV18 and J is TRBJ2-5; D possibly corresponds to TRBD2 (5 bases). Germline V CDR1 and CDR2: KGHSH, LQKENI. CDR3 size: 14 residues. The CDR3 reads CASSPGLYQETQYF. CDR3 in DNA: TGTGCCAGCTCACCCGGACTGTACCAGGAGACCCAGTACTTC.

V usage is TRBV29-1 and J usage is TRBJ2-3, with unresolved D. There are 10 residues in the CDR3. With 5 bases removed from V and 6 bases from J, the gap between germline ends came to 6 bases. CDR1 and CDR2 (germline): SQVTM, ANQGSEA. CDR3 in amino acids: CSVSPDTQYF. The CDR3 nucleotides are TGCAGCGTTTCTCCGGATACGCAGTATTTT.

This clone was seen a handful of times. The gene calls are TRBV18 and TRBJ2-1, with 7 bases aligning to TRBD2. There are 15 residues in the CDR3. Unmatched junction bases numbered 6, after V lost 3 bases and J lost 4 bases. Germline V gene data show CDR1 as KGHSH and CDR2 as LQKENI. In nucleotides, the CDR3 is TGTGCCAGCTCACCTCTTGGGGGGGAATACAATGAGCAGTTCTTC. Protein product: CASSPLGGEYNEQFF. The entire variable domain, with the rest obtained from reference TRBV18 and TRBJ2-1, is as follows: NAGVMQNPRHLVRRRGQEARLRCSPMKGHSHVYWYRQLPEEGLKFMVYLQKENIIDESGMPKERFSAEFPKEGPSILRIQQVVRGDSAAYFCASSPLGGEYNEQFFGPGTRLTVL.

This clone was picked up a small number of times. The chain links TRBV10-3 to TRBJ1-2; perhaps TRBD1 as D (6 bases). V lost 7 bases, J lost 6 bases, and 24 bases lay in between. Per germline, CDR1 ENHRY and CDR2 SYGVKD. CDR3 length: 16 amino acids. The CDR3 loop is CAITDQMGGPVNGYTF. CDR3 DNA sequence: TGTGCCATCACCGACCAAATGGGGGGGCCTGTCAATGGCTACACCTTC.

The V gene is TRBV29-1, the J gene TRBJ1-2, with 8 bases aligning to TRBD1. With 4 bases clipped from V and 2 bases from J, the junction kept 3 bases outside the gene matches. There are 13 residues in the CDR3. Germline CDR1 reads SQVTM; CDR2 reads ANQGSEA. The CDR3 region has the DNA TGCAGCGTTGGGGCAGGGGGCAACTATGGCTACACCTTC. Residues: CSVGAGGNYGYTF.

The chain uses TRBV6-5 and TRBJ1-2; D might be TRBD1 (5 bases). V lost 3 bases and J lost 3, with 8 bases in between. The CDR3 totals 13 residues. Per germline, CDR1 MNHEY and CDR2 SVGAGI. The CDR3 DNA sequence: TGTGCCAGCAGTTATGAAGGGGACTATGGCTACACCTTC. Protein sequence: CASSYEGDYGYTF.

This clone was found a few times. This chain links TRBV10-3 with TRBJ2-3; maybe TRBD2 (6 bases). Germline assignment: CDR1 ENHRY and CDR2 SYGVKD. The CDR3 sequence is 14 residues long. V lost 8 bases, J lost 2 bases, and 14 bases lay in between. The CDR3 coding sequence is TGTGCCATCCGAACTAGCTCAAACACAGATACGCAGTATTTT. It is translated as CAIRTSSNTDTQYF.

The gene calls are TRBV29-1 and TRBJ1-2; unclear D gene. Germline loops: CDR1 SQVTM, CDR2 ANQGSEA. CDR3 length: 14 amino acids. Trimming left V 0 bases short and J 1 base short, with 9 bases between. The CDR3 sequence: CSVEEQTNNYGYTF. CDR3 nucleotide sequence: TGCAGCGTTGAAGAACAGACCAATAACTATGGCTACACCTTC.

This clone was counted a few times. CDR3 in amino acids: CASSYRRQGPEAFF. CDR3 DNA sequence: TGTGCCAGCAGTTACCGGAGACAGGGCCCTGAAGCTTTCTTT. This rearrangement joins TRBV6-5 to TRBJ1-1; the match to TRBD1 covers 7 bases. The germline V gene encodes CDR1 MNHEY and CDR2 SVGAGI. The trim removed 2 bases at V and 6 bases at J, leaving 6 bases unmatched. The CDR3 extends over 14 amino acids.

This clone was recorded a few times. This chain uses TRBV7-9 with TRBJ2-7, with 7 bases that match TRBD2. V shed 1 base and J 0 bases; nucleotides not matched to a gene: 3. The CDR3 length is 15 residues. CDR1 and CDR2 from the germline V gene are SEHNR and FQNEAQ (reference sequence). CDR3 nucleotide sequence: TGTGCCAGCAGCTTAGGGGTAGCGGGCTCCTACGAGCAGTACTTC. It yields the protein CASSLGVAGSYEQYF.

The rearrangement uses TRBV10-2 and TRBJ2-3, with a tentative D call TRBD1 (5 bases). The germline gives CDR1 WSHSY, CDR2 SAAADI. V lost 8 bases to trimming and J lost 1 base, with 16 bases between them. This CDR3 region has 15 residues. In DNA form, the CDR3 reads TGCGCCAGCGAAGGAGAAGGGGCTCGCACAGATACGCAGTATTTT. Amino acids: CASEGEGARTDTQYF.

This chain links TRBV7-2 with TRBJ1-6, with D perhaps matching TRBD1 (5 bases). Trimming removed 1 base at V and 10 bases at J, with 14 bases between. CDR3 size: 15 residues. Germline V lookup: CDR1 SGHTA, CDR2 FQGNSA. For the CDR3, the DNA is TGTGCCAGCAGCTTAGGGGGAGGGGATCGGTCACCCCTCCACTTT. Amino acid sequence: CASSLGGGDRSPLHF.

The chain employs TRBV5-1 and TRBJ2-3, with 13 bases that match TRBD2. There are 16 residues in the CDR3. CDR1 and CDR2 from the germline V gene are SGHRS and YFSETQ. J was trimmed by 7 bases and V by 4 bases; bases with no gene match: 9. CDR3 sequence: CASSLRTSGSSHTQYF. For the CDR3, the DNA is TGCGCCAGCAGCCTAAGGACTAGCGGGAGTAGTCATACGCAGTATTTT.

This clone came up a few times. V gene TRBV29-1 combines with J gene TRBJ2-1; possible D gene TRBD2, 5 bases. The CDR3 runs to 13 residues. Germline CDR1 is SQVTM and CDR2 is ANQGSEA. With 7 bases removed from V and 5 bases from J, the gap between germline ends came to 15 bases. CDR3 protein: CSGSGPEHNEQFF. Here the CDR3 DNA reads TGCAGCGGAAGCGGACCAGAACACAATGAGCAGTTCTTC.

The CDR3 region has the DNA TGTGCCGGGAATAGACAGGGAAACAATTCACCCCTCCACTTT. Protein: CAGNRQGNNSPLHF. This chain links TRBV30 with TRBJ1-6; 7 positions agree with TRBD1. There are 14 residues in the CDR3. Losses at the gene ends were 8 bases for V and 7 bases for J; bases not matched to a gene: 11. The germline V gene encodes CDR1 GTSNPN and CDR2 SVGIG (reference sequence).

The chain uses TRBV11-2 and TRBJ2-7, with D possibly being TRBD2 (6 bases). Germline CDR1 reads SGHAT; CDR2 reads FQNNGV. V was trimmed by 9 bases and J by 1 base, leaving 10 bases between them. CDR3 size: 12 residues. This CDR3 reads CASSAGSYEQYF. CDR3 sequence (DNA): TGTGCCAGTTCGGCGGGGTCCTACGAGCAGTACTTC.